The 22 T cell receptor beta chains given below trace back to one sample, sequenced in a study of T cell repertoires in cytomegalovirus infection. No antigen has been assigned to these receptors. TCRdb processed the reads anew with MiXCR; each CDR3 protein has one entry. The data hold 600,000 to 700,000 distinct CDR3 sequences, with 30% to 35% observed a single time. The sequences come from cultured PBMCs, collected from culture after CMV antigen stimulation. These receptors were collected from a human donor in good health (CMV status not recorded). Some clones in this sample may be carry-over from other donors' samples.

The chain links TRBV7-8 to TRBJ2-6; tentatively, D is TRBD1 (5 bases). The V end was cut by 2 bases, the J end by 4 bases, with 12 bases between. The CDR3 length is 16 residues. Germline V lookup: CDR1 SGHVS, CDR2 FQNEAQ. The CDR3 reads CASSLIRGGGANVLTF. Here the CDR3 DNA reads TGTGCCAGCAGCTTAATAAGGGGTGGAGGGGCCAACGTCCTGACTTTC.

The table lists this clonotype with a count of one. This chain links TRBV6-5 with TRBJ2-5; D is possibly TRBD1 (5 bases). The germline V gene has CDR1 MNHEY and CDR2 SVGAGI. CDR3 length: 14 residues. V lost 5 bases and J 1 base, leaving 11 bases between the germline ends. The CDR3 nucleotides read TGTGCCAGCAGTCAAGGGGTAATCCAAGAGACCCAGTACTTC. This codes for CASSQGVIQETQYF.

Many counts were recorded for this clonotype. The CDR3 here is CASSSPSWERSYEQYF. The DNA for the CDR3 is TGTGCCAGCAGCTCCCCGTCGTGGGAGCGGTCCTACGAGCAGTACTTC. The rearrangement links TRBV7-2 to TRBJ2-7; D is perhaps TRBD2 (5 bases). Looked up from germline, CDR1 is SGHTA and CDR2 is FQGNSA. The CDR3 is made up of 16 amino acids. V was pared by 4 bases and J by 1 base, with 17 bases between.

This clonotype was seen many times. V and J are TRBV7-2 and TRBJ2-1; TRBD2 matches at 16 bases. V lost 1 base and J lost 15; bases outside the gene matches: 6. There are 15 residues in the CDR3. Per germline, CDR1 SGHTA and CDR2 FQGNSA. CDR3 sequence: CASSLDGTSGRASFF. The CDR3 DNA sequence: TGTGCCAGCAGCTTAGACGGGACTAGCGGGAGGGCCTCGTTCTTC. Combining the CDR3 with reference TRBV7-2 and TRBJ2-1 gives the whole variable domain GAGVSQSPSNKVTEKGKDVELRCDPISGHTALYWYRQSLGQGLEFLIYFQGNSAPDKSGLPSDRFSAERTGGSVSTLTIQRTQQEDSAVYLCASSLDGTSGRASFFGPGTRLTVL.

The CDR3 loop reads CASSLDPSGGAGAQYF. Written as DNA, the CDR3 is TGCGCCAGCAGCTTGGACCCTAGCGGGGGGGCCGGGGCCCAGTACTTC. This rearrangement joins TRBV5-1 to TRBJ2-5, with 12 bases aligning to TRBD2. The CDR3 loop spans 16 amino acids. V lost 0 bases, J lost 9 bases, and 9 bases stayed unmatched. Germline loops: CDR1 SGHRS, CDR2 YFSETQ.

The chain carries TRBV7-9 and TRBJ2-3; D perhaps matches TRBD2 (5 bases). V was trimmed by 1 base and J by 6 bases, leaving 17 bases between them. CDR1 SEHNR and CDR2 FQNEAQ come from the germline V gene (reference sequence). This CDR3 contains 16 residues. The CDR3 spells CASSLVGVWGSDTQYF. In DNA form, the CDR3 reads TGTGCCAGCAGCTTAGTCGGGGTATGGGGTTCCGATACGCAGTATTTT. Combining the CDR3 with reference TRBV7-9 and TRBJ2-3 gives the whole variable domain DTGVSQNPRHKITKRGQNVTFRCDPISEHNRLYWYRQTLGQGPEFLTYFQNEAQLEKSRLLSDRFSAERPKGSFSTLEIQRTEQGDSAMYLCASSLVGVWGSDTQYFGPGTRLTVL.

This chain links TRBV5-1 with TRBJ2-2, with D maybe TRBD2 (6 bases). CDR1 is SGHRS and CDR2 is YFSETQ in the germline V gene. V lost 4 bases and J 5 bases, leaving 12 bases between the germline ends. This CDR3 region has 14 residues. CDR3 nucleotides: TGCGCCAGCAGCACCGAGGCGGGGACCGGGGAGCTGTTTTTT. Translation: CASSTEAGTGELFF.

The rearrangement uses TRBV12-3 or TRBV12-4 and TRBJ2-5; the match to TRBD2 covers 7 bases. There are 13 residues in the CDR3. V gave up 6 bases and J gave up 5 bases; unmatched junction bases: 6. CDR3 sequence reads: CASSPTSMETQYF. CDR3 DNA sequence: TGTGCCAGCAGCCCGACTAGCATGGAGACCCAGTACTTC.

The J gene is TRBJ1-5, the V gene TRBV19, with TRBD1 matching over 7 bases. The CDR3 spans 17 residues. Per the germline V gene, CDR1 is LNHDA and CDR2 is SQIVND (reference sequence). The V gene end was trimmed by 5 bases and the J gene end by 0 bases; junction bases not matched to a gene: 10. CDR3 in amino acids: CASSARDSLYSNQPQHF. The CDR3 nucleotides are TGTGCCAGTAGTGCCCGGGACAGCCTTTATAGCAATCAGCCCCAGCATTTT.

This rearrangement joins TRBV7-2 to TRBJ2-7; 8 nucleotides align to TRBD2. The J segment lost 0 bases and the V segment lost 1 base, leaving 8 bases of the junction unmatched. The CDR3 sequence is 17 residues long. Germline CDR1 and CDR2: SGHTA and FQGNSA. CDR3 region: CASSLESGGFLSYEQYF. The CDR3 DNA reads as TGTGCCAGCAGCTTAGAAAGCGGGGGCTTCCTCTCCTACGAGCAGTACTTC.

The rearrangement uses TRBV7-4 and TRBJ2-4; D possibly corresponds to TRBD2 (7 bases). Germline values: CDR1 SGHVT, CDR2 SQSDAQ. This CDR3 has 18 amino acids. Trimming left V 5 bases short and J 1 base short, with 21 bases between. CDR3 bases: TGTGCCAGCAGCGTTAGCCGAGGGGGGGGCCGGGCCAAAAACATTCAGTACTTC. It codes for CASSVSRGGGRAKNIQYF.

This chain connects TRBV12-3 or TRBV12-4 to TRBJ2-7, with 7 positions matching TRBD2. The length of the CDR3 is 15 residues. The ends lost 2 bases at V and 2 bases at J; junction bases unmatched: 6. CDR3 coding DNA: TGTGCCAGCAGTTTAAAGGTAGCGGGTCCCTACGAGCAGTACTTC. It codes for CASSLKVAGPYEQYF.

In its sample, this clonotype was seen a few times. The chain links TRBV6-5 to TRBJ1-2; 8 positions agree with TRBD1. The CDR3 has 19 amino acids. Looked up from germline, CDR1 is MNHEY and CDR2 is SVGAGI. The ends lost 5 bases at V and 0 bases at J; junction bases unmatched: 17. The CDR3 region has the DNA TGTGCCAGCAGTACCCCCCCCAGGGGGCGAGGGAGTCCTAACTATGGCTACACCTTC. Translating gives CASSTPPRGRGSPNYGYTF.

The chain has TRBV3-1 and TRBJ1-4; D gene ambiguous. The V gene's germline CDR1 is LGHDT and CDR2 YNNKEL (reference sequence). V was trimmed by 4 bases and J by 6 bases, leaving 12 bases between them. The CDR3 has 14 residues. The CDR3 DNA reads as TGTGCCAGCAGCCGGGCAGTGGGGTATGAAAAACTGTTTTTT. Its protein product is CASSRAVGYEKLFF.

This clonotype was observed a handful of times. The chain carries TRBV7-8 and TRBJ2-5; 8 positions agree with TRBD2. V lost 4 bases, J lost 5 bases, and 15 bases stayed unmatched. Germline assignment: CDR1 SGHVS and CDR2 FQNEAQ. CDR3 length: 17 amino acids. CDR3 sequence reads: CASSSSRPLAGRETQYF. The CDR3 DNA is TGTGCCAGCAGCTCAAGCCGCCCCCTAGCGGGCCGGGAGACCCAGTACTTC.

This chain uses TRBV6-6 with TRBJ2-5; D may match TRBD1 or TRBD2 (6 bases each). This CDR3 spans 13 amino acids. Per germline, CDR1 MNHNY and CDR2 SVGAGI (reference sequence). The ends were cut back, 10 bases at V and 3 bases at J, with 15 bases in the middle. The DNA for the CDR3 is TGTGCCATCGAGGAGGGACAAAAAGAGACCCAGTACTTC. This codes for CAIEEGQKETQYF.

This clonotype turned up a few times. The chain joins TRBV12-3 or TRBV12-4 to TRBJ2-3; 8 positions match TRBD1. With 5 bases clipped from V and 2 bases from J, the junction kept 12 bases outside the gene matches. This CDR3 has 17 amino acids. CDR3 protein: CASSPPGTGFPTDTQYF. Written as DNA, the CDR3 is TGTGCCAGCAGTCCCCCCGGGACAGGTTTCCCCACAGATACGCAGTATTTT.

This chain uses TRBV5-1 with TRBJ1-5, with D unclear. Germline assignment: CDR1 SGHRS and CDR2 YFSETQ. Deletions cut 4 bases from V and 9 bases from J, with 14 bases between. The CDR3 totals 13 residues. CDR3 in DNA: TGCGCCAGCAGCACCGAGCTGGGTACGCCCCAGCATTTT. Protein: CASSTELGTPQHF.

The chain combines TRBV12-3 or TRBV12-4 with TRBJ2-1; D is possibly TRBD2 (7 bases). Trimming took off 6 bases at V and 9 bases at J, with 15 bases between the two ends. The CDR3 extends over 13 amino acids. CDR3 DNA sequence: TGTGCCAGCAGCCTCGGGGGGCTGGGTGAGCAGTTCTTC. It codes for CASSLGGLGEQFF.

The rearrangement uses TRBV6-2 or TRBV6-3 and TRBJ2-3; D is unresolved. Per germline, CDR1 MNHEY and CDR2 SVGEGT. The CDR3 contains 12 residues. V dropped 8 bases and J dropped 2 bases, with 8 bases sitting between them. The CDR3 reads CASRALTDTQYF. CDR3 coding DNA: TGTGCCAGCCGGGCCCTCACAGATACGCAGTATTTT.

There are a few counts of this clonotype. J is TRBJ2-1 and V is TRBV2; TRBD2 agrees at 11 bases. Germline V gene sequence: CDR1 SNHLY, CDR2 FYNNEI. J gave up 9 bases and V 7 bases, and 11 bases lay outside the gene matches. The CDR3 sequence is 15 residues long. This CDR3 is CASKPGIAGGLEQFF. In DNA form, the CDR3 reads TGTGCCAGCAAGCCCGGGATAGCGGGGGGGCTTGAGCAGTTCTTC.

V usage is TRBV4-1 and J usage is TRBJ1-4; TRBD1 aligns across 8 bases. CDR1 and CDR2 (germline): MGHRA, YSYEKL. The CDR3 is made up of 15 amino acids. V lost 0 bases to trimming and J lost 5 bases; unmatched junction nucleotides: 2. This CDR3 reads CASSQEGQENEKLFF. The CDR3 DNA is TGCGCCAGCAGCCAAGAGGGACAGGAGAATGAAAAACTGTTTTTT.